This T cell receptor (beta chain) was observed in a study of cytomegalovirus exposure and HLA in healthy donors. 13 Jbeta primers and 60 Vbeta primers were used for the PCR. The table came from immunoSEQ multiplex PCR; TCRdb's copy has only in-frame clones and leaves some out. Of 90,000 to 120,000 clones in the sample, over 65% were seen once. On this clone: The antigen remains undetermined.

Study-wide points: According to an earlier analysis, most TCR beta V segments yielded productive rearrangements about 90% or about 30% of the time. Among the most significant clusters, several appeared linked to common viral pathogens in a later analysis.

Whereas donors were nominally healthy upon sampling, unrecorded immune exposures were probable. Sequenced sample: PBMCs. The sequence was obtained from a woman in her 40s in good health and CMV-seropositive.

The CDR3, as DNA: TGTGCCTGGAGTGTCCCAGATGACAGCGCCTACGAGCAGTACTTC. Protein: CAWSVPDDSAYEQYF. V gene TRBV30 combines with J gene TRBJ2-7, with a possible D match to TRBD1 (5 bases). From germline, CDR1 is GTSNPN and CDR2 SVGIG (reference sequence). CDR3 size: 15 residues. V lost 0 bases and J 2 bases, leaving 14 bases between the germline ends.